A single sample is the source of the 15 T cell receptor beta chains below, sequenced in a study of blood T cell repertoires in COVID-19. The repertoire was sequenced with immunoSEQ multiplex PCR; TCRdb's copy has only in-frame clones and lacks some. The sample gives about 100,000 clones, under 90% of which show up once; 9.5% to 15% is in the top ten. Sequenced: peripheral blood. Every receptor here comes from a human donor in a cohort sampled during active COVID-19.

The rearrangement uses TRBV20-1 and TRBJ2-7, with a possible D match to TRBD2 (6 bases). Germline CDR1 is DFQATT and CDR2 is SNEGSKA (reference sequence). There are 13 residues in the CDR3. Trimming shortened V by 3 bases and J by 0 bases, and 9 bases separated the two germline ends. The DNA of the CDR3 is TGCAGTGCTAGTCGGGGGAGCTCCTACGAGCAGTACTTC. Its protein is CSASRGSSYEQYF.

The J gene is TRBJ2-5, the V gene TRBV7-9, with 9 bases identical to TRBD1. This CDR3 is 15 amino acids long. CDR1 SEHNR and CDR2 FQNEAQ come from the germline V gene (reference sequence). The V gene end was trimmed by 6 bases and the J gene end by 2 bases; junction bases not matched to a gene: 7. CDR3 residues: CASSTTGGRQETQYF. Here the CDR3 DNA reads TGTGCCAGCAGTACAACAGGGGGCCGACAAGAGACCCAGTACTTC.

This chain joins TRBV28 and TRBJ2-1; 9 bases align to TRBD2. Germline CDR1 is MDHEN and CDR2 is SYDVKM. The CDR3 has 16 residues. With 4 bases clipped from V and 7 bases from J, the junction kept 11 bases outside the gene matches. As DNA, the CDR3 is TGTGCCAGCAGTTCCCCTTCTAGCGGGAAAAGGAATGAGCAGTTCTTC. Encoded protein: CASSSPSSGKRNEQFF.

The chain couples TRBV6-5 to TRBJ1-4; D gene uncertain. The CDR3 spans 16 residues. V shed 3 bases and J shed 0 bases, with 11 bases lying between them. Germline lookup yields CDR1 MNHEY and CDR2 SVGAGI. CDR3 DNA: TGTGCCAGCAGTTATTTCCCGGGAACAACTAATGAAAAACTGTTTTTT. Translation gives CASSYFPGTTNEKLFF.

V usage is TRBV7-2 and J usage is TRBJ1-2; D perhaps matches TRBD1 (6 bases). Germline CDR1 reads SGHTA; CDR2 reads FQGNSA. There are 13 residues in the CDR3. V was cut by 0 bases and J by 8 bases, with 10 bases left in between. The CDR3 loop reads CASSLAGARGYTF. In DNA form, the CDR3 reads TGTGCCAGCAGCTTAGCGGGGGCGAGAGGCTACACCTTC.

The rearrangement links TRBV7-2 to TRBJ2-1; 9 bases are a match to TRBD2. V lost 2 bases to trimming and J lost 2 bases; unmatched junction nucleotides: 4. The CDR3 has 16 amino acids. CDR1 and CDR2 from the germline V gene are SGHTA and FQGNSA. The CDR3 nucleotides read TGTGCCAGCAGCTTACAGGGACTAGCTCCCTACAATGAGCAGTTCTTC. This encodes CASSLQGLAPYNEQFF.

The genes are TRBV5-4 and TRBJ2-1; 11 nucleotides match TRBD2. Germline CDR1 and CDR2: SGHNT and YYREEE (reference sequence). The CDR3 extends over 15 amino acids. V gave up 4 bases and J gave up 2 bases; unmatched junction bases: 2. CDR3 nucleotide sequence: TGTGCCAGCAGCCATAGCGGGAGGGCCTACAATGAGCAGTTCTTC. Its translation: CASSHSGRAYNEQFF.

The rearrangement links TRBV7-2 to TRBJ1-4; 10 nucleotides line up with TRBD1. The length of the CDR3 is 15 residues. J was trimmed by 6 bases and V by 3 bases; bases with no gene match: 4. CDR1 and CDR2 from the germline V gene are SGHTA and FQGNSA. CDR3 coding DNA: TGTGCCAGCAGCTTTAACGGACAGGGGGATGAAAAACTGTTTTTT. Protein: CASSFNGQGDEKLFF.

This chain connects TRBV20-1 to TRBJ1-1; unclear D gene. The CDR3 runs 11 residues. V was trimmed by 4 bases and J by 1 base, leaving 4 bases between them. Germline V lookup: CDR1 DFQATT, CDR2 SNEGSKA (reference sequence). CDR3 in amino acids: CSATKNTEAFF. The CDR3 DNA is TGCAGTGCTACCAAGAACACTGAAGCTTTCTTT.

The V gene is TRBV11-2, the J gene TRBJ1-5, with 7 bases matching TRBD1. The ends lost 1 base at V and 7 bases at J; junction bases unmatched: 1. The CDR3 is 13 amino acids. Germline V gene lookup returns CDR1 SGHAT and CDR2 FQNNGV. The CDR3 region has the DNA TGTGCCAGCAGCTTAGCCAGGGGGCAGCCCCAGCATTTT. Protein sequence: CASSLARGQPQHF.

CDR3 in DNA: TGCGCCAGCAGCCAACAAGACAGGGACCCACCCTACAATGAGCAGTTCTTC. This codes for CASSQQDRDPPYNEQFF. The V call is TRBV4-3, the J call TRBJ2-1, with TRBD1 matching over 7 bases. The CDR3 runs to 17 residues. Germline CDR1 LGHNA, CDR2 YSLEER. The V gene end was trimmed by 2 bases and the J gene end by 2 bases; junction bases not matched to a gene: 9.

V and J are TRBV6-2 or TRBV6-3 and TRBJ1-2; no clear D gene. Trimming removed 5 bases at V and 1 base at J, with 5 bases between. This CDR3 has 12 residues. Per the germline V gene, CDR1 is MNHEY and CDR2 is SVGEGT. The CDR3 DNA follows: TGTGCCAGCAGTCGAGATAACTATGGCTACACCTTC. This encodes CASSRDNYGYTF.

This chain joins TRBV12-3 or TRBV12-4 and TRBJ2-5, with D unresolved. The ends were cut back, 7 bases at V and 5 bases at J, with 8 bases in the middle. The CDR3 is 11 residues long. CDR3 bases: TGTGCCAGCATGAGAACGGAGACCCAGTACTTC. It codes for CASMRTETQYF.

Note on this clone: The junction does not match germline at one end; this may be a read error. V usage is TRBV2 and J usage is TRBJ1-2, with TRBD1 matching over 7 bases. This CDR3 comprises 13 residues. Germline lookup yields CDR1 SNHLY and CDR2 FYNNEI. The CDR3 here is CASSVDRDGSLVF. The CDR3 bases are TGTGCCAGCAGTGTAGACAGGGACGGATCTCTCGTGTTC.

Only one count was recorded for this clone. The chain joins TRBV7-2 to TRBJ2-7, with D perhaps matching TRBD1 (5 bases). V shed 7 bases and J shed 2 bases, with 12 bases lying between them. Germline assignment: CDR1 SGHTA and CDR2 FQGNSA. The CDR3 contains 13 residues. In DNA, the CDR3 is TGTGCCAGCACCAGGGCCCAAACCTACGAGCAGTACTTC. Protein sequence: CASTRAQTYEQYF.